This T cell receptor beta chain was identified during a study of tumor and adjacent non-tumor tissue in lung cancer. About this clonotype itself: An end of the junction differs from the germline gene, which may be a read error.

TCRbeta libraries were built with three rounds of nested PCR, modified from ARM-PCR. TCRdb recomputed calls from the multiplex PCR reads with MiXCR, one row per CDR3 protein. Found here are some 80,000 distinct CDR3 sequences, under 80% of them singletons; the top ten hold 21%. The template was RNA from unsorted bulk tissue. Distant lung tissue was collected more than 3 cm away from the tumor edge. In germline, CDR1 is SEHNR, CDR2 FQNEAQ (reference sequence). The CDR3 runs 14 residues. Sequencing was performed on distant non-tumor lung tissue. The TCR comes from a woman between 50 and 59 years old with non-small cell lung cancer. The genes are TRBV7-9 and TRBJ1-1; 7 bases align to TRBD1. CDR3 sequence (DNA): TGTGCCAGCAGTTCGCGGGACAGTAACACTGAAGCTTCCTTT. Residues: CASSSRDSNTEASF.